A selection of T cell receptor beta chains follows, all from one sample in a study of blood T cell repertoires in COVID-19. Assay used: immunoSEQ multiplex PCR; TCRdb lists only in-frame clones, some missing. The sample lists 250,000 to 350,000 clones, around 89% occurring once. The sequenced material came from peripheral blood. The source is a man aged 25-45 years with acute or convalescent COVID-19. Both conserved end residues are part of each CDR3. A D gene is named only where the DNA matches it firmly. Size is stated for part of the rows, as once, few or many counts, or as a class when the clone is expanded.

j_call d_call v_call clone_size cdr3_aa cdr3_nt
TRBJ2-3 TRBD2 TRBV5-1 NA CASRQGLSSWAQYF TGCGCCAGCCGGCAGGGACTATCGAGTTGGGCGCAGTATTTT
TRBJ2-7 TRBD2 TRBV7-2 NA CASHFTGLAGGEQYF TGTGCCAGCCATTTCACGGGACTAGCGGGAGGCGAGCAGTACTTC
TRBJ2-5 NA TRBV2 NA CANRPPAGTQETQYF TGTGCCAACCGCCCCCCCGCGGGGACCCAAGAGACCCAGTACTTC
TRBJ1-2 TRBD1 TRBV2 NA CASTRTGAGYTF TGTGCCAGCACTCGGACAGGGGCTGGCTACACCTTC
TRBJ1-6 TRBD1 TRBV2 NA CASKRDRGSETLHF TGTGCCAGCAAGAGGGACAGGGGTAGCGAAACCCTCCACTTT
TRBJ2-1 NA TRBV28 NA CASSLSLFGWGPRGLNEQFF TGTGCCAGCAGTTTGTCATTGTTCGGTTGGGGGCCCAGGGGCCTCAATGAGCAGTTCTTC
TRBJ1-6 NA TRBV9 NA CASSARQLNSPLHF TGTGCCAGCAGCGCCCGACAGTTGAATTCACCCCTCCACTTT
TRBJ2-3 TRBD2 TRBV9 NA CASSVVTSGGFDTQYF TGTGCCAGCAGCGTAGTTACTAGCGGGGGGTTTGATACGCAGTATTTT
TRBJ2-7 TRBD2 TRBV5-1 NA CASSQIAGGPPYEQYF TGCGCCAGCAGCCAGATAGCGGGAGGGCCGCCCTACGAGCAGTACTTC
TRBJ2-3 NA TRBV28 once CASSLITGMWADTQYF TGTGCCAGCAGCCTAATAACAGGGATGTGGGCAGATACGCAGTATTTT
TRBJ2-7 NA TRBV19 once CASSSHRDNYEQYF TGTGCCAGTAGTTCTCACCGGGACAACTACGAGCAGTACTTC
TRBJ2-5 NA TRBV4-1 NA CASSRESRPSETQYF TGCGCCAGCAGCCGGGAGTCTAGGCCATCGGAGACCCAGTACTTC